This T cell receptor beta chain derives from a study of cytomegalovirus exposure and HLA in healthy donors (dated by TCRdb to the late 2010s). For the wider study: An earlier analysis of 550 to 700 of the donors reported 250 to 350 Gb of sequence data and some 120 million unique TCR beta sequences from 150 million to 200 million T cells. Around 320 gigabases of sequencing data and tens of millions of unique TCR sequences were included in an early release covering about 600 HLA-typed donors. Of the roughly 400 genotyped donors, 65% to 90% were placed in the genetic ancestry cluster associated with self-reported Caucasian donors. The study was designed to test whether signatures of past pathogen exposure could be identified by cataloging public T cell receptors. Using immunosequencing, the study profiled T cell repertoires from around 680 subjects and related those repertoires to cytomegalovirus serostatus. In addition to the first cohort of roughly 700 subjects, a separate validation cohort of over 90 different subjects was used. The study combined high-throughput TCR immunosequencing, statistical association of individual TCRs with disease status, and machine learning to predict cytomegalovirus infection status. A later analysis re-examined previously published TCR beta repertoires from about 700 donors and added high-resolution HLA genotyping to investigate patterns of TCR occurrence. The later analysis used no new phenotypic data to find candidate immune exposures, relying instead on TCR beta sequences and their occurrence across donors. To decide whether each TCR beta V gene segment behaved as functional or pseudogenic, an earlier analysis of fewer than 750 of the donors relied on high-throughput TCR beta sequencing. Donor age, sex, ethnicity and CMV serostatus were collected together with the repertoire data. A later genetic analysis used genome-wide SNP genotypes for about 55% of the 666 donors, treating that subset as a discovery cohort. Every discovery cohort repertoire had been produced on one sequencing platform. HLA typing covered class I and class II loci at four-digit resolution. The number of typed donors differed by locus: about 620-630 for A, B, C, DRB1 and DQB1; approximately 520 for DQA1; around 610 for DPA1; and some 470 for DPB1. Roughly 5 DR-DQ haplotypes were treated as single units for association and clustering because of strong linkage in the cohort. Across approximately 400 genotyped donors of the cohort, an average of about 220,000 unique TCR beta nucleotide sequences per donor were sequenced, and roughly a sixth of those sequences were non-productive.

In the germline V gene (reference sequence), CDR1 corresponds to LNHDA and CDR2 to SQIVND. For this chain, trimming is 4 bases at the V end and 1 base at the J end, and the number of junction bases without a gene match is 6. The CDR3 runs 15 amino acids, cysteine and phenylalanine included. Of all the DNA, just the CDR3 is kept, 45 bases in frame from base 1. This clone has only a few counts. Its antigen specificity is not known. No base quality values were provided; no much bigger clone lies one nucleotide off. The research as a whole found: According to a later analysis, most CMV-associated TCR beta chains appeared to be HLA-restricted, and the HLA associations seemed to be driven largely by CMV exposure. Because some donors lacked HLA typing at each locus, the association tests relied only on the typed subset. In a later genetic analysis, fewer N-insertions in productive TCRs were reported among donors in an Asian-associated ancestry cluster than the approximately 630-donor mean. In an earlier analysis of some 640 of the donors, most TCR beta V segments were observed in productive rearrangements about 87% or about 30% of the time, broadly matching IMGT annotations. In a later analysis, several top co-occurrence clusters were reported to appear linked to parvovirus B19, influenza, CMV and Epstein-Barr virus. A cluster of highly shared sequence variants was judged likely to be a technical artifact of the sequencing pipeline. The classifier was reported to diagnose cytomegalovirus status with high specificity and sensitivity in both the original cohort and the validation cohort. In a later genetic analysis, a missense DCLRE1C variant was associated with V-gene and J-gene trimming of TCR beta chains, and the association was replicated in an independent cohort. A further reported finding was that TCR beta sequences accurately predicted the HLA-A and HLA-B alleles for most subjects in the first cohort. In vitro tests confirmed that a few of the cytomegalovirus-associated TCR beta chains recognize cytomegalovirus antigens. The earlier analysis of 587 of the donors excluded around 17 rarely observed V segments, including chromosome 9 orphons, because counts were too low. The presence/absence analyses assumed that sequencing depth was roughly uniform across donors, and that assumption may not be true. The 87-base-pair reads could not distinguish some IMGT-functional V segments, including TRBV6-2 and TRBV6-3, so those segments were excluded. Correlated functional status among segregating V segments might be attributable to linkage disequilibrium, but an unknown experimental factor could not be ruled out. The only immune exposure information available for the cohort was CMV serostatus. Compared with equally common non-associated chains, HLA-associated TCR beta chains in a later analysis were more clonally expanded and had lower generation probabilities. The cohort was sequenced for TCR beta chains only, and without alpha or paired-chain data the features that could be detected were limited. A total of 150 or so TCR beta chains were listed by the study as associated with cytomegalovirus. A later analysis associated about 17,000 TCR beta sequences with specific HLA alleles at a false discovery rate of 0.05. When HLA alleles, especially DR and DQ, strongly co-occurred, attributing TCR associations to individual alleles was difficult. Most TCR sequences were seen in very few donors, while some public TCRs were found in many individuals. It was suggested by the authors that the approach could potentially be generalized to other disease states and immunological phenotypes. In a later analysis, TCR association rates were found to vary across HLA loci, with the most associated TCRs seen for DRB1 alleles and the fewest for HLA-C alleles.

The cohort comprised some 680 healthy bone marrow donors. Cohort members were all nominally healthy when sampled, although unrecorded immune exposures were likely present. The donor was CMV seronegative and belonged to the group of approximately 320 seronegative cohort members. Every donor gave a peripheral blood sample, and the peripheral blood mononuclear cells from that sample were used for TCR beta sequencing. The Qiagen DNeasy Blood Extraction Kit was used to extract genomic DNA from the blood cell samples. Library prep was done by the immunoSEQ multiplex PCR assay. For the multiplex PCR, a mixture combining 60 forward primers for TCR Vbeta segments and 13 reverse primers for TCR Jbeta segments was used. A multiplex PCR assay on genomic DNA amplified the CDR3 region of rearranged TCR beta genes. The amplified TCR beta libraries were sequenced on the Illumina HiSeq System as 87-base-pair reads. Processing in the source paper ran as follows. A later analysis tallied around 80 million unique TCR beta chains across the 640 or so repertoires, and some 10 million of those chains were shared by two or more donors. A nearest-neighbor algorithm error-corrected the raw reads and collapsed the reads into unique sequences, merging closely related sequences to remove PCR and sequencing errors. Alignment of CDR3 sequences to IMGT reference sequences was used to assign V, D and J gene segments. For a sequence to be retained, a match of at least six nucleotides was required to both a V gene segment and a J gene segment. A rearrangement was called productive if the CDR3 had no stop codons and remained in frame with V and J, and every other rearrangement was called non-productive. Following IMGT convention, CDR3 was defined as the stretch from the second conserved V-encoded cysteine up to the conserved J-encoded phenylalanine. Sequences without an unambiguous match to a single V gene segment were excluded from the earlier analysis of 450 to 650 of the donors. In an earlier analysis of some 590 of the donors, a V segment was called functional when productive rearrangements were above 56.7%, and segregating when the standard deviation between donors exceeded 5%. To diagnose cytomegalovirus status from the catalog of TCR beta chain sequences, a statistical classification framework was built. In a later analysis, V and J genes were assigned by comparing TCR nucleotide sequences against IMGT/GENE-DB human TR gene sequences. In a later analysis, CDR3 sequences and most-parsimonious VDJ recombination scenarios were assigned using the TCRdist pipeline. In a later analysis, each TCR beta chain was defined by its CDR3 amino acid sequence together with its V-gene family, and reads without a unique V-gene family were excluded. In a later analysis, around 600 highly shared, low-generation-probability nucleotide sequences were removed to address suspected cross-contamination and a sequencing artifact. In a later analysis, a clonal expansion index was calculated for each public chain from normalized within-repertoire ranks of inferred template counts. In a later analysis, generation probabilities were computed using a VDJ recombination model fitted to out-of-frame rearrangements, and the results were checked against IGoR. In a later analysis, TCR-TCR, TCR-HLA and TCR-CMV co-occurrence was scored with hypergeometric tests, and a repertoire-size bias correction was applied to TCR pairs. In a later analysis, false discovery rates were estimated by permuting HLA or CMV assignments 20 times. A later analysis grouped co-occurring TCRs with DBSCAN, adding TCRdist sequence similarity when clustering within HLA-allele-positive subsets. Co-occurrence clustering excluded repertoires with fewer than 30,000 or more than 120,000 public chains, plus five with anomalous nucleotide sharing. TCRdb limited this immuneACCESS table to in-frame rearrangements with V and J called. A share of clones is missing; checked studies link under half to unresolved V genes, and the rest is unexplained. V and J calls and clone size are those listed in that table; D and trimming were worked out from the DNA. The sample includes 100,000 or so clones, with around 80% observed a single time. Of the sample, about 1.9% is held by the ten largest clones.

The chain employs TRBV19 and TRBJ1-1; 7 bases in between match TRBD1. The origin of this receptor is a man aged 25-45 years in good health and CMV-seronegative. Input material: PBMCs. The DNA sequence is TGTGCCAGTAGTAAGAGCTGGGACAGGAACACTGAAGCTTTCTTT. Its product reads: CASSKSWDRNTEAFF.